Sequencing of this T cell receptor (beta chain) was carried out in a study of blood T cell repertoires in COVID-19. For the study at large: Sites in the United States, Italy and Spain provided acute and convalescent COVID-19 samples. Nucleic acid was either cDNA or gDNA, and it came from T cells, B-cell-depleted T cells, or PBMCs.

Original methodology: Amplification of reference gene primers was used by the study to estimate nucleated cell counts. Produced via immunoSEQ multiplex PCR; TCRdb's table is partial and in-frame only. The DNA was the basis for D and trimming; V, J and clone size are from that table. In the table there are 100,000 to 110,000 clones, around four fifths of which are singletons. Germline-derived CDR1 and CDR2 are MNHNY and SVGAGI (reference sequence). This CDR3 contains 14 residues. J lost 5 bases, V lost 4 bases, and 1 base had no gene match. Input material: peripheral blood. The V gene is TRBV6-6, the J gene TRBJ2-2; 10 bases agree with TRBD1. The TCR sequence derives from a woman in her 70s with acute or convalescent COVID-19. The CDR3 DNA follows: TGTGCCAGCAGTTGGACAGGGGGGACCGGGGAGCTGTTTTTT. Translating it yields CASSWTGGTGELFF.